Listed here is a single T cell receptor beta chain. The data are from a study of cytomegalovirus exposure and HLA in healthy donors. A multiplex PCR was run with 60 Vbeta primers and 13 Jbeta primers. TCRdb's table, derived via immunoSEQ multiplex PCR, lists solely in-frame clones and lacks some. The data contain about 90,000 clones, over 70% of them singletons. Germline V CDR1 and CDR2: KGHSH, LQKENI. V was clipped by 3 bases and J by 7 bases; unmatched bases: 5. This CDR3 region has 15 residues. The clonotype originates from a boy aged 5-17 years in good health and CMV-seronegative. The specimen was PBMCs. This chain connects TRBV18 to TRBJ2-1; TRBD2 matches 11 bases. The CDR3 nucleotides read TGTGCCAGCTCACCGCCGGGACTAGCGGCTAATGAGCAGTTCTTC. Protein: CASSPPGLAANEQFF.